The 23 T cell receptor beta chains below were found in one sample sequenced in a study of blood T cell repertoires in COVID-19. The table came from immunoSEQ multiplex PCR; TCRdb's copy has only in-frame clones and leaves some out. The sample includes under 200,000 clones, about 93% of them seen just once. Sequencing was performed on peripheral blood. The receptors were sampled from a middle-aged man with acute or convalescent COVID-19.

The CDR3: CASSYFFRDRAPEAFF. In nucleotides, the CDR3 is TGTGCCAGCAGTTACTTCTTTCGAGACAGGGCGCCGGAAGCTTTCTTT. V usage is TRBV6-2 or TRBV6-3 and J usage is TRBJ1-1; TRBD1 agrees at 7 bases. CDR1 and CDR2 (germline): MNHEY, SVGEGT. CDR3 length: 16 amino acids. After removal of 1 base from V and 8 bases from J, the junction contained 13 bases not matched to a gene.

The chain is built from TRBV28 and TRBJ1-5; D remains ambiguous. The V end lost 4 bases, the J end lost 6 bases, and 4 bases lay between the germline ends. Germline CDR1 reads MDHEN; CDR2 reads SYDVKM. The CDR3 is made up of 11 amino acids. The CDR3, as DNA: TGTGCCAGCAGTTCAGGTCAGCCCCAGCATTTT. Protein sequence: CASSSGQPQHF.

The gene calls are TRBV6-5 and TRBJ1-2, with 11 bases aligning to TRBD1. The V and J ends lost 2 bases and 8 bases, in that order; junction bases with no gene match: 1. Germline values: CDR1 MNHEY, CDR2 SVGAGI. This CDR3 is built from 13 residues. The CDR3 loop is CASSYGTGGGYTF. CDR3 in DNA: TGTGCCAGCAGTTACGGGACAGGGGGGGGCTACACCTTC.

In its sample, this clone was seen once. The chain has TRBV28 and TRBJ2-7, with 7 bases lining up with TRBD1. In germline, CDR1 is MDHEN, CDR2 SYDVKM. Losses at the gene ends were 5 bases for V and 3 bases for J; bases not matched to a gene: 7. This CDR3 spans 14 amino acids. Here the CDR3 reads CASSRTGVLYEQYV. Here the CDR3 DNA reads TGTGCCAGCAGTCGGACAGGCGTACTCTACGAGCAGTACGTC.

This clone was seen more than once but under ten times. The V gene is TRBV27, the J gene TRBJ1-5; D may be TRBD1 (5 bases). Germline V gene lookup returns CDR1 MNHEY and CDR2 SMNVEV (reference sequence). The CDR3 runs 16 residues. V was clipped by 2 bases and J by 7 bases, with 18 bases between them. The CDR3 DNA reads TGTGCCAGCAGTTTAGGTTTCGGGGGAGAAGGGCAGCCCCAGCATTTT. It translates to CASSLGFGGEGQPQHF.

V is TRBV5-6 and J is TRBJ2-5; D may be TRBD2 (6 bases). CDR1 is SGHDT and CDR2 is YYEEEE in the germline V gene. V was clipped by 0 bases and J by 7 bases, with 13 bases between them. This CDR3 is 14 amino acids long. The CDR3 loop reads CASSLVGGTGTQYF. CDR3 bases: TGTGCCAGCAGCTTGGTTGGCGGGACGGGGACCCAGTACTTC.

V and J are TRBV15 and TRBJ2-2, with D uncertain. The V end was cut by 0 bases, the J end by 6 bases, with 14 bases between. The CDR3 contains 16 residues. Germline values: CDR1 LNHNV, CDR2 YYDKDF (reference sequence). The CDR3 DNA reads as TGTGCCACCAGCAGAGATCCGCGCCCGCGTCCCGGGGAGCTGTTTTTT. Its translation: CATSRDPRPRPGELFF.

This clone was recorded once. CDR3 DNA sequence: TGTGCCAGCAGTTTATTCGGGGTAGGCAATCAGCCCCAGCATTTT. It encodes CASSLFGVGNQPQHF. The chain combines TRBV27 with TRBJ1-5, with D unresolved. V gave up 1 base and J gave up 2 bases, with 9 bases separating them. The CDR3 totals 15 residues. CDR1 and CDR2 (germline): MNHEY, SMNVEV (reference sequence).

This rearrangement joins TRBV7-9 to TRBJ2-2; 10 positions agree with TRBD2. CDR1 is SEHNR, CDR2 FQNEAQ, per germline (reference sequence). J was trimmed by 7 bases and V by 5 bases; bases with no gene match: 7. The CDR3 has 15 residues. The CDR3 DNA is TGTGCCAGCAGCCCTAGCGGGAGCTATGGCGGGGAGCTGTTTTTT. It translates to CASSPSGSYGGELFF.

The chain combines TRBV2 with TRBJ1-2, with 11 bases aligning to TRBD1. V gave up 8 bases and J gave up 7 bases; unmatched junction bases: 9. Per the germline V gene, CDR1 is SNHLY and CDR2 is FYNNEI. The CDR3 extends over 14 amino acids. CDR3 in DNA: TGTGCCAGCGCAGGACAGGGGGCTCTAGTTGGCTACACCTTC. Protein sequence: CASAGQGALVGYTF.

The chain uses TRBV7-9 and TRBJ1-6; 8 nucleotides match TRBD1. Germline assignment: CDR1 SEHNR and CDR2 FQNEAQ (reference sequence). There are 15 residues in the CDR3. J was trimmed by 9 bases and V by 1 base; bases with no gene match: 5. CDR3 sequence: CASSLERTGSSPLHF. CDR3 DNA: TGTGCCAGCAGCTTAGAAAGGACAGGGAGTTCACCCCTCCACTTT.

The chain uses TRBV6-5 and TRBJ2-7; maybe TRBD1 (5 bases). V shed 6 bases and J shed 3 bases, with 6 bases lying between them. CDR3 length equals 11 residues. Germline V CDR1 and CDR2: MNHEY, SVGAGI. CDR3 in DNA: TGTGCCAGCAGACAGGTCTACGAGCAGTACGTC. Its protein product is CASRQVYEQYV.

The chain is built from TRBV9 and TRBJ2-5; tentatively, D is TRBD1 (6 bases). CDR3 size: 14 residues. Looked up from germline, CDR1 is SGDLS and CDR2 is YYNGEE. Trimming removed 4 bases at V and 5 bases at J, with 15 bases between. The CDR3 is CASSPSTGPETQYF. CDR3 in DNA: TGTGCCAGCAGCCCTTCGACAGGACCCGAGACCCAGTACTTC.

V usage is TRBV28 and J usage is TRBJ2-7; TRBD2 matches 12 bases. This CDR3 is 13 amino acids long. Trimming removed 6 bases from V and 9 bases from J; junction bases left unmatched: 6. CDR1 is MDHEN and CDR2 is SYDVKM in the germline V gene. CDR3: CASSPASGGVQYV. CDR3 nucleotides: TGTGCCAGCAGCCCAGCTAGCGGGGGGGTGCAGTACGTC.

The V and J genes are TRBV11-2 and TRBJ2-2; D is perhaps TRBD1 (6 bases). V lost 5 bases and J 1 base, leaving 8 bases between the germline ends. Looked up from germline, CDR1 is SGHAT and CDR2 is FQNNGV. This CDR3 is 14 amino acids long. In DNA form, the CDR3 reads TGTGCCAGCAGCCCACAGGGGAACACCGGGGAGCTGTTTTTT. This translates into CASSPQGNTGELFF.

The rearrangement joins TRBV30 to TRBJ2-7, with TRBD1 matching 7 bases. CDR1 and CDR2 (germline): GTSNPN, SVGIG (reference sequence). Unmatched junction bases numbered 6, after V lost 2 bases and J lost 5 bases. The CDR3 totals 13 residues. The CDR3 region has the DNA TGTGCCTGGAGTAGACAGGGAATTGACGAGCAGTACTTC. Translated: CAWSRQGIDEQYF.

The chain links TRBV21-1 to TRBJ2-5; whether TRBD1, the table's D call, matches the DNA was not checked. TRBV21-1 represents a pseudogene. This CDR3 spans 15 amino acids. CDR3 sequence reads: CASSNSGTEQETQYF. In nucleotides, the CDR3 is TGTGCCAGCAGCAATTCCGGGACAGAGCAAGAGACCCAGTACTTC.

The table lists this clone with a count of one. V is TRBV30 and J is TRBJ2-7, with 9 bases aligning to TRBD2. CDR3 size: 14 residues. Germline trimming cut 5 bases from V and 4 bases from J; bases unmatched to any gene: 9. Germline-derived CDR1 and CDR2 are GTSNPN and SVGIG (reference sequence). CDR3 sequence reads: CAWSSGLAGYEQYF. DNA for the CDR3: TGTGCCTGGTCGAGTGGCCTAGCGGGATACGAGCAGTACTTC.

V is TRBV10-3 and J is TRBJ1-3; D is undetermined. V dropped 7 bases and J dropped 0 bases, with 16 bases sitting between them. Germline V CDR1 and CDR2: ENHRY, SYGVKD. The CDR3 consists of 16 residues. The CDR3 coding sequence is TGTGCCATCACCGCCTTTTCCGTACACTCTGGAAACACCATATATTTT. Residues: CAITAFSVHSGNTIYF.

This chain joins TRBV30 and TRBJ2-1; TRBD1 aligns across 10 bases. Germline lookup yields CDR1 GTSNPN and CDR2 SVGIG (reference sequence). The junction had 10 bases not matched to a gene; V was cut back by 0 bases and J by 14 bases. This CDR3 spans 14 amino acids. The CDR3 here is CAWSVQSFGTGEFF. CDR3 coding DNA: TGTGCCTGGAGTGTCCAATCCTTCGGGACAGGGGAGTTCTTC.

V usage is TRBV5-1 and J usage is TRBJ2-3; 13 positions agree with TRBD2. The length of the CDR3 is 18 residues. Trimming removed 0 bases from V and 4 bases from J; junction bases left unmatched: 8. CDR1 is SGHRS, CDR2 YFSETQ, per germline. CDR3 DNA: TGCGCCAGCAGCTTGGGAGGACTAGCGGGAGTACTGGCAGATACGCAGTATTTT. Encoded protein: CASSLGGLAGVLADTQYF.

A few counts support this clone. CDR3 bases: TGTGCCAGCAGCTTCGGGCAGGGGAATGAGCAGTTCTTC. This codes for CASSFGQGNEQFF. The rearrangement uses TRBV5-4 and TRBJ2-1, with D possibly being TRBD1 (6 bases). Germline V gene lookup returns CDR1 SGHNT and CDR2 YYREEE (reference sequence). The CDR3 totals 13 residues. The V and J ends lost 2 bases and 7 bases respectively, with 10 bases between them.

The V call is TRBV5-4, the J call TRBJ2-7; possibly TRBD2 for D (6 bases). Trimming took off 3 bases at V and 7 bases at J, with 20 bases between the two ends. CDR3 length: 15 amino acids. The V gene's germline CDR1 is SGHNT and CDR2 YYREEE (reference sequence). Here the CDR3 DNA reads TGTGCCAGCAGCTCAACCCGGGAGCTCGAGGAAGAGCAGTACTTC. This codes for CASSSTRELEEEQYF.